This T cell receptor beta chain originates from a study of T-cell reconstitution after alpha-beta-depleted transplantation in children. Notes on the study in general: One year post-transplant, T-cell counts and diversity were largely derived from T cells produced anew. In patients about two months after transplant, alpha-beta T cells reportedly arose from several hundred expanded graft clones. Some patients' high day-60 TCRbeta diversity was traced to surviving recipient T cells and thymic progenitors.

Construction of the TCRbeta library involved unique molecular identifiers. Via MiXCR, TCRdb re-called the PCR reads, giving one row per CDR3 protein. The sample includes about 210,000 distinct CDR3 sequences, about 15% of them seen just once. This clonotype was found a few times. The antigen is not known. V lost 0 bases and J 7 bases, leaving 9 bases between the germline ends. The CDR3 consists of 13 residues. Germline V lookup: CDR1 SQVTM, CDR2 ANQGSEA. Sequenced here: PBMCs, mostly from graft donor cells, sampled 360 days after TCRalphabeta/CD19-depleted stem cell transplant. The V and J genes are TRBV29-1 and TRBJ2-2; D ambiguous. The TCR sequence derives from a male patient aged 2 to 9 who had a stem cell transplant for acute lymphoblastic leukemia, so the T cells may come from the graft donor. The CDR3 protein is CSVEDFENGELFF. CDR3 nucleotide sequence: TGCAGCGTTGAAGATTTTGAGAACGGGGAGCTGTTTTTT.